What follows are 8 T cell receptor beta chains derived from one specimen sequenced in a study of blood T cell repertoires in COVID-19. The assay was immunoSEQ multiplex PCR, and TCRdb's table has in-frame clones only and misses some. The data show 130,000 or so clones, roughly two thirds seen once. Material: peripheral blood. Receptors were obtained from a woman in her seventies with acute or convalescent COVID-19.

This chain connects TRBV7-9 to TRBJ2-1; D is perhaps TRBD2 (6 bases). The germline V and J ends were trimmed by 5 bases and 7 bases, with 18 bases remaining between them. Per germline, CDR1 SEHNR and CDR2 FQNEAQ (reference sequence). The CDR3 runs 15 residues. The CDR3 coding sequence is TGTGCCAGCAGCCCGCCGATAGGCGGGGAGAATGAGCAGTTCTTC. Amino acid sequence: CASSPPIGGENEQFF.

This chain links TRBV10-1 with TRBJ2-2; D is possibly TRBD2 (7 bases). The CDR3 contains 16 residues. V lost 5 bases, J lost 5 bases, and 18 bases lay in between. The germline V gene has CDR1 WNHNN and CDR2 SYGVQD (reference sequence). The CDR3 region has the DNA TGCGCCAGCAGTAAAAGGGGGGGAGGCGGAACCGGGGAGCTGTTTTTT. Translating it yields CASSKRGGGGTGELFF.

V usage is TRBV6-5 and J usage is TRBJ1-2, with 12 bases lining up with TRBD1. The CDR3 totals 15 residues. Germline CDR1 is MNHEY and CDR2 is SVGAGI. Losses at the gene ends were 4 bases for V and 8 bases for J; bases not matched to a gene: 8. The CDR3 sequence is CASSSMGQGAWGYTF. The CDR3 nucleotides read TGTGCCAGCAGTTCGATGGGACAGGGGGCTTGGGGCTACACCTTC.

The rearrangement links TRBV27 to TRBJ2-2; D possibly corresponds to TRBD1 (6 bases). The CDR3 totals 15 residues. Trimming left V 6 bases short and J 0 bases short, with 11 bases between. In germline, CDR1 is MNHEY, CDR2 SMNVEV (reference sequence). CDR3 region: CASRTWTANTGELFF. CDR3 sequence (DNA): TGTGCCAGCAGGACTTGGACAGCGAACACCGGGGAGCTGTTTTTT.

This chain links TRBV27 with TRBJ2-5, with D perhaps TRBD1 (5 bases). V dropped 5 bases and J dropped 7 bases, with 17 bases sitting between them. The CDR3 is made up of 14 amino acids. Germline CDR1 is MNHEY and CDR2 is SMNVEV (reference sequence). The CDR3 region is CASSPRTPLGTQYF. CDR3 coding DNA: TGTGCCAGCAGTCCTCGGACACCTCTAGGGACCCAGTACTTC.

This clone was counted between two and nine times. This chain links TRBV6-6 with TRBJ1-6; TRBD1 matches at 7 bases. The J segment lost 8 bases and the V segment lost 5 bases, leaving 9 bases of the junction unmatched. CDR3 length: 15 amino acids. CDR1 and CDR2 from the germline V gene are MNHNY and SVGAGI (reference sequence). CDR3 nucleotides: TGTGCCAGCAGTCTATCCGGGACAGAGCATTCACCCCTCCACTTT. Its protein product is CASSLSGTEHSPLHF.

This clone has just a few counts. DNA for the CDR3: TGTGCCAGCAGCTTAGTTTCTAGCGGGAGGTCCTCCTACGAGCAGTACTTC. This encodes CASSLVSSGRSSYEQYF. This chain connects TRBV7-2 to TRBJ2-7; 11 bases map to TRBD2. Losses at the gene ends were 1 base for V and 0 bases for J; bases not matched to a gene: 5. Germline lookup yields CDR1 SGHTA and CDR2 FQGNSA. The CDR3 contains 17 residues.

This rearrangement joins TRBV29-1 to TRBJ1-5, with 8 bases that match TRBD1. The germline gives CDR1 SQVTM, CDR2 ANQGSEA. The V gene end was trimmed by 6 bases and the J gene end by 9 bases; junction bases not matched to a gene: 7. CDR3 size: 12 residues. CDR3 region: CSVRTGIGPQHF. In DNA form, the CDR3 reads TGCAGCGTACGGACAGGGATCGGGCCCCAGCATTTT.